The T cell receptor (beta chain) under discussion was sequenced for a study of OX40 agonist ivuxolimab in advanced cancers. Study-level information: Across the patients, intravenous ivuxolimab was delivered every 2 weeks at 0.01 to 10 mg/kg. Three patients responded partially, comprising one with hepatocellular carcinoma and two with cutaneous melanoma. Whole-study results and caveats: Determination of antigen specificity was not performed for the expanded peripheral T cells.

The length of the CDR3 is 16 residues. V shed 4 bases and J shed 5 bases, with 18 bases lying between them. Per the germline V gene, CDR1 is SGDLS and CDR2 is YYNGEE. Some clones are missing from TCRdb's copy, which holds only in-frame ones; the method was immunoSEQ multiplex PCR. The sample lists around 18,000 clones, around 70% occurring once. In the case of this clone: The antigen is undetermined.

The receptor's source is an adult with an advanced solid tumor such as melanoma, head and neck, liver or kidney cancer. This sample comprised CD4+ or CD8+ T cells sorted from blood, obtained in a trial of the OX40 agonist ivuxolimab. The chain uses TRBV9 and TRBJ2-2; D might be TRBD1 or TRBD2, each matching 6 bases. The CDR3 nucleotides read TGTGCCAGCAGCTTTTCCGGGGGCATGGATACCGGGGAGCTGTTTTTT. Protein product: CASSFSGGMDTGELFF.